This T cell receptor beta chain was sequenced for a study of T-cell reconstitution after alpha-beta-depleted transplantation in children. Regarding the study as a whole: Reportedly, roughly two months post-transplant, alpha-beta T cells arose from several hundred expanded graft clones. Once a year had passed after transplant, T-cell counts and diversity came mostly from newly produced T cells. High day-60 TCRbeta diversity in some patients came from surviving recipient T cells and thymic progenitors.

This sample's TCRbeta library carried unique molecular identifier barcodes. Each CDR3 protein gets one entry after TCRdb re-called the PCR reads with MiXCR. This table holds 600,000 to 800,000 distinct CDR3 sequences, about an eighth found once. The sample holds many counts of this clonotype. Its target is not known. Germline CDR1 and CDR2: DFQATT and SNEGSKA (reference sequence). The trim removed 4 bases at V and 4 bases at J, leaving 4 bases unmatched. The CDR3 has 14 amino acids. The V call is TRBV20-1, the J call TRBJ2-1, with 10 bases fitting TRBD2. The receptor was derived from a girl aged 2-10 years with congenital amegakaryocytic thrombocytopenia, due to receive a stem cell transplant. Material: PBMCs, obtained before TCRalphabeta/CD19-depleted stem cell transplant. CDR3 in DNA: TGCAGTGCTACCAGGACTAGCGGTTACAATGAGCAGTTCTTC. The encoded protein is CSATRTSGYNEQFF.